Given below is one T cell receptor beta chain in context. J was trimmed by 2 bases and V by 7 bases; bases with no gene match: 8. Germline V lookup: CDR1 MNHEY, CDR2 SVGAGI. The CDR3 sequence is 15 residues long. In the original workflow: Amplifying reference gene primers gave estimates of nucleated cell counts. The assay was immunoSEQ multiplex PCR, and TCRdb's table has in-frame clones only and misses some. That table gives V, J and clone size, and the DNA gave D and trimming. The table shows around 300,000 clones, with roughly 85% occurring only once. The sample belongs to a study of blood T cell repertoires in COVID-19. Turning to the study itself: Both acute and convalescent COVID-19 samples were obtained from the United States, Italy and Spain. From T cells, B-cell-depleted T cells, or PBMCs came the material, which was cDNA or gDNA.

The specimen was peripheral blood. The source is a human donor in a cohort sampled during active COVID-19. J is TRBJ2-3 and V is TRBV6-5; 8 bases agree with TRBD2. The CDR3 DNA is TGTGCCAGCATACAGCGGGGGCTCCTCACAGATACGCAGTATTTT. It yields the protein CASIQRGLLTDTQYF.